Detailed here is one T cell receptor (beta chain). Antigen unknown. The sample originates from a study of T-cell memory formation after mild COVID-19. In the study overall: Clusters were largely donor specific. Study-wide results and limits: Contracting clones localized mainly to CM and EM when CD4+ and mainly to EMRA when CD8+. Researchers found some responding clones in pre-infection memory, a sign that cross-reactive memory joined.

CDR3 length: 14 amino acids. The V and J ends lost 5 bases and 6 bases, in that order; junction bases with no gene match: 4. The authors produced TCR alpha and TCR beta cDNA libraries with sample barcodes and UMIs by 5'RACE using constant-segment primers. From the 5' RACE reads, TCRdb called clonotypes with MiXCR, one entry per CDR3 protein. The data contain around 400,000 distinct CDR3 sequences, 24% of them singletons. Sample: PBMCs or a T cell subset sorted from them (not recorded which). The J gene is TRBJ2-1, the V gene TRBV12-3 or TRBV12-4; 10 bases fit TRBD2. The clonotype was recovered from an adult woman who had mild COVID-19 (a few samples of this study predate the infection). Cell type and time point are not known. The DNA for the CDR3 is TGTGCCAGCAGTCAGGGACTAGCGACCAATGAGCAGTTCTTC. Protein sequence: CASSQGLATNEQFF.